This T cell receptor (beta chain) was sequenced for a study of neurological immune-mediated disorders. The study's findings and limits: HTLV-1-associated myelopathy had the most TCR clonal expansion, whereas multiple sclerosis had the least (lower than in healthy controls).

This clonotype appeared many times. The antigen is not known. This sample's time point: longitudinal time-point 3. Libraries used 2 million unsorted PBMCs kept frozen in RNAlater. TCRdb fed the 5' RACE reads into MiXCR, producing one record per CDR3 protein. This table has some 43,000 distinct CDR3 sequences, about 12% appearing once. Germline CDR1 and CDR2: SGHTA and FQGNSA. The CDR3 totals 15 residues. The V and J ends lost 5 bases and 2 bases respectively, with 16 bases between them. The receptor was isolated from a male donor with HTLV-1-associated myelopathy (HAM/TSP). V and J are TRBV7-2 and TRBJ2-7; tentatively, D is TRBD2 (5 bases). Specimen: PBMCs. CDR3 sequence: CASSPALTAAYEQYF. DNA for the CDR3: TGTGCCAGCAGCCCGGCCCTCACAGCGGCCTACGAGCAGTACTTC.